A selection of T cell receptor beta chains follows, all from one sample in a study of T cell repertoires in cytomegalovirus infection. The antigens for these receptors are not known. TCRdb recomputed calls from the reads with MiXCR, one row per CDR3 protein. This sample has fewer than 1,000,000 distinct CDR3 sequences, with roughly 30% found just once. This specimen consisted of cultured CD8+ T cells from PBMCs, obtained from culture after CMV antigen stimulation. These receptors were collected from a human donor in good health (CMV status not recorded). Some clones in this sample may be carry-over from other donors' samples. The CDR3 runs from the conserved cysteine through the conserved F or W. A D gene is named only where the DNA matches it firmly. The size entry is marked missing in some rows and otherwise reads once, few, many or a size class.

cdr3_aa: CASGWTSGSSYNEQFF
cdr3_nt: TGTGCTAGTGGCTGGACTAGCGGAAGCTCCTACAATGAGCAGTTCTTC
d_call: TRBD2
v_call: TRBV12-5
clone_size: few
j_call: TRBJ2-1

cdr3_aa: CATSLDSNYGYTF
cdr3_nt: TGTGCCACCAGCCTGGACAGCAACTATGGCTACACCTTC
d_call: .
v_call: TRBV15
clone_size: .
j_call: TRBJ1-2

cdr3_aa: CASSFGLAGTHQETQYF
cdr3_nt: TGTGCCAGCAGCTTTGGACTAGCGGGGACCCACCAAGAGACCCAGTACTTC
d_call: TRBD2
v_call: TRBV7-6
clone_size: few
j_call: TRBJ2-5

cdr3_aa: CATLDREGASNQPQHF
cdr3_nt: TGTGCCACCCTAGACAGGGAAGGGGCTAGCAATCAGCCCCAGCATTTT
d_call: TRBD1
v_call: TRBV6-1
clone_size: few
j_call: TRBJ1-5

cdr3_aa: CASNLPPDETVYNEQFF
cdr3_nt: TGTGCCAGCAACTTACCACCAGACGAGACAGTCTACAATGAGCAGTTCTTC
d_call: .
v_call: TRBV7-6
clone_size: .
j_call: TRBJ2-1

cdr3_aa: CASSLDTPLRRANTGELFF
cdr3_nt: TGTGCCAGCAGCTTAGATACCCCCTTGAGACGGGCTAACACCGGGGAGCTGTTTTTT
d_call: .
v_call: TRBV7-6
clone_size: many
j_call: TRBJ2-2

cdr3_aa: CASRDGPTGYNEQFF
cdr3_nt: TGTGCCAGCAGGGACGGGCCGACAGGCTACAATGAGCAGTTCTTC
d_call: .
v_call: TRBV7-6
clone_size: .
j_call: TRBJ2-1

cdr3_aa: CASSIVGMYEQYF
cdr3_nt: TGTGCCAGTAGTATCGTGGGGATGTACGAGCAGTACTTC
d_call: .
v_call: TRBV19
clone_size: .
j_call: TRBJ2-7

cdr3_aa: CASSGMGGANVLTF
cdr3_nt: TGCGCCAGCAGTGGGATGGGAGGGGCCAACGTCCTGACTTTC
d_call: .
v_call: TRBV23-1
clone_size: .
j_call: TRBJ2-6

cdr3_aa: CASSKASGSSGANVLTF
cdr3_nt: TGTGCCAGCAGCAAAGCATCAGGGAGCTCTGGGGCCAACGTCCTGACTTTC
d_call: .
v_call: TRBV6-5
clone_size: few
j_call: TRBJ2-6

cdr3_aa: CASSLLAGSQETQYF
cdr3_nt: TGTGCCAGCAGTTTACTAGCGGGGAGCCAAGAGACCCAGTACTTC
d_call: TRBD2
v_call: TRBV12-3/TRBV12-4
clone_size: .
j_call: TRBJ2-5

cdr3_aa: CASSNRLAAQFF
cdr3_nt: TGTGCCAGCAGCAACCGTCTCGCGGCGCAGTTCTTC
d_call: .
v_call: TRBV7-9
clone_size: few
j_call: TRBJ2-1

cdr3_aa: CASKIMEDGSSYNEQFF
cdr3_nt: TGTGCCAGCAAGATAATGGAGGACGGCAGCTCCTACAATGAGCAGTTCTTC
d_call: .
v_call: TRBV2
clone_size: few
j_call: TRBJ2-1

cdr3_aa: CASKGGSGELFF
cdr3_nt: TGTGCCAGTAAGGGGGGCAGCGGGGAGCTGTTTTTT
d_call: .
v_call: TRBV19
clone_size: few
j_call: TRBJ2-2

cdr3_aa: CAISVGTGESQPQHF
cdr3_nt: TGTGCCATCAGTGTAGGGACAGGGGAGAGTCAGCCCCAGCATTTT
d_call: TRBD1
v_call: TRBV10-3
clone_size: .
j_call: TRBJ1-5

cdr3_aa: CASSIDHSGGATGETQYF
cdr3_nt: TGTGCCAGTAGTATAGACCATAGCGGGGGGGCAACAGGAGAGACCCAGTACTTC
d_call: TRBD2
v_call: TRBV19
clone_size: .
j_call: TRBJ2-5

cdr3_aa: CASSIGPEQFF
cdr3_nt: TGTGCCAGTAGTATCGGGCCTGAGCAGTTCTTC
d_call: .
v_call: TRBV19
clone_size: once
j_call: TRBJ2-1

cdr3_aa: CASSYPGRGAGEQFF
cdr3_nt: TGTGCCAGCAGTTACCCAGGAAGGGGGGCCGGTGAGCAGTTCTTC
d_call: .
v_call: TRBV6-1
clone_size: few
j_call: TRBJ2-1

cdr3_aa: CAIRPNTGELFF
cdr3_nt: TGTGCCATCCGGCCGAACACCGGGGAGCTGTTTTTT
d_call: .
v_call: TRBV6-5
clone_size: .
j_call: TRBJ2-2

cdr3_aa: CASSLKRGYLQETQYF
cdr3_nt: TGTGCCAGCAGTTTAAAGAGGGGATACCTCCAAGAGACCCAGTACTTC
d_call: .
v_call: TRBV27
clone_size: few
j_call: TRBJ2-5

cdr3_aa: CASSERGSRLYEQYF
cdr3_nt: TGTGCCAGCAGTGAAAGGGGGTCAAGGCTCTACGAGCAGTACTTC
d_call: .
v_call: TRBV2
clone_size: .
j_call: TRBJ2-7

cdr3_aa: CASSRLIGTEAFF
cdr3_nt: TGTGCCAGCAGTCGTCTCATAGGAACTGAAGCTTTCTTT
d_call: .
v_call: TRBV12-3/TRBV12-4
clone_size: .
j_call: TRBJ1-1

cdr3_aa: CASRKPGQGESYEQYF
cdr3_nt: TGTGCCAGCAGGAAGCCCGGACAGGGGGAATCCTACGAGCAGTACTTC
d_call: TRBD1
v_call: TRBV5-6
clone_size: .
j_call: TRBJ2-7